These 2 T cell receptor beta chains share one sample of origin, sequenced in a study of blood T cell repertoires in COVID-19. Some clones are missing from TCRdb's copy, which holds only in-frame ones; the method was immunoSEQ multiplex PCR. In the table there are around 71,000 clones, approximately 83% of which are singletons. Input material: peripheral blood. The receptors originated from an older man with acute or convalescent COVID-19.

Here the CDR3 reads CASSTRTGRLAENTGELFF. The CDR3 DNA follows: TGCGCCAGCAGCACCCGGACAGGGAGACTAGCGGAGAACACCGGGGAGCTGTTTTTT. The chain couples TRBV5-1 to TRBJ2-2; possibly TRBD2 for D (9 bases). The V gene lost 4 bases and the J gene lost 1 base, with 23 bases spanning the gap. Germline CDR1 SGHRS, CDR2 YFSETQ. The CDR3 consists of 19 residues.

This clone has just one count. The gene calls are TRBV29-1 and TRBJ2-5; D perhaps matches TRBD1 (7 bases). The germline V and J ends were trimmed by 2 bases and 2 bases, with 12 bases remaining between them. CDR1 and CDR2 (germline): SQVTM, ANQGSEA. The CDR3 is 14 residues long. The chain's CDR3 is CSVELQGRQETQYF. The CDR3 DNA reads as TGCAGCGTTGAATTACAGGGGAGGCAAGAGACCCAGTACTTC.